This TCR beta chain is drawn from a study of CD8 T cells in Susac syndrome. The CDR3 is 17 residues long. Germline loops: CDR1 LNHDA, CDR2 SQIVND (reference sequence). V was shortened by 3 bases and J by 8 bases, with 22 bases between the two germline ends. With random hexamers, roughly 0.45 to 1 ug RNA was reverse transcribed. Across 54 Vbeta and 13 Jbeta, TCR beta CDR3 was amplified with immunoSEQ multiplex PCR. Via MiXCR, TCRdb re-called the immunoSEQ multiplex PCR reads, giving one row per CDR3 protein. The table has about 200,000 distinct CDR3 sequences, 92% seen once; the top ten hold roughly 0.13%. Sequencing targeted TCR beta in blood CD8+ and CD4+ T cells. In contrast to the negatively isolated CD8+ and CD4+ T cells, TEMRA cells were FACS-enriched.

Input material: CD8+ T cells from PBMCs. This chain links TRBV19 with TRBJ1-4, with D hard to call. The source is a human donor with multiple sclerosis. The CDR3 DNA reads TGTGCCAGTAGTATCGCTGCTGACATCGTAAGTTTGGAAAAACTGTTTTTT. Translated, it gives CASSIAADIVSLEKLFF.